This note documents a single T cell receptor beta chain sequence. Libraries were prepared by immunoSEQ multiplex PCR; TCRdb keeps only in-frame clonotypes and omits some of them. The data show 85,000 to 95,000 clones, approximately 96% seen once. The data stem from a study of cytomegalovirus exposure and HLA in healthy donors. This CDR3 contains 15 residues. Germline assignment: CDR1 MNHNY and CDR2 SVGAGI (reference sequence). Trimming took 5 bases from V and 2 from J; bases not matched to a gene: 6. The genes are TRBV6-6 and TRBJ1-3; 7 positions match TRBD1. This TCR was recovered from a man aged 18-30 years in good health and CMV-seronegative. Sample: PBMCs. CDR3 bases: TGTGCCAGCAGTCGACAGGGAACTCCTGGAAACACCATATATTTT. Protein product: CASSRQGTPGNTIYF.